Shown below are 4 T cell receptor beta chains from a single sample sequenced in a study of T cell repertoires in ileal Crohn's disease. Sequenced by immunoSEQ multiplex PCR; TCRdb stores in-frame clones only, minus some. The top ten clones hold around 20% of a sample with 8,000 to 10,000 clones, around 73% of them seen once. Time point: neoterminal ileum biopsy at postoperative endoscopy, about 6 months after surgery. Specimen: ileal tissue. These TCRs come from an adult with Crohn's disease.

In its sample, this clone was seen once. The chain carries TRBV27 and TRBJ2-5, with 11 bases lining up with TRBD1. Germline V gene sequence: CDR1 MNHEY, CDR2 SMNVEV (reference sequence). The CDR3 has 13 amino acids. V was clipped by 9 bases and J by 11 bases; unmatched bases: 11. The DNA of the CDR3 is TGTGCCAGTTGGACAGGGGGCGCGAGGGAGCAGTACTTC. It codes for CASWTGGAREQYF.

The V call is TRBV19, the J call TRBJ1-3, with 8 bases lining up with TRBD1. CDR3 length equals 15 residues. J was trimmed by 4 bases and V by 9 bases; bases with no gene match: 11. In germline, CDR1 is LNHDA, CDR2 SQIVND (reference sequence). The CDR3 loop reads CASDARTGPGNTIYF. CDR3 nucleotide sequence: TGTGCCAGCGACGCGAGGACAGGGCCCGGAAACACCATATATTTT. The full variable domain, in which reference TRBV19 and TRBJ1-3 provide the parts outside the CDR3, is DGGITQSPKYLFRKEGQNVTLSCEQNLNHDAMYWYRQDPGQGLRLIYYSQIVNDFQKGDIAEGYSVSREKKESFPLTVTSAQKNPTAFYLCASDARTGPGNTIYFGEGSWLTVV.

The chain is built from TRBV11-2 and TRBJ1-2; 8 bases are a match to TRBD1. V shed 1 base, J shed 5 bases, and the junction held 15 bases outside the gene matches. Germline CDR1 reads SGHAT; CDR2 reads FQNNGV. CDR3 length: 18 residues. Here the CDR3 reads CASSLAFRQGANVYGYTF. The CDR3 DNA is TGTGCCAGCAGCTTAGCTTTTCGTCAGGGGGCTAATGTTTATGGCTACACCTTC.

This rearrangement joins TRBV4-3 to TRBJ2-3; weak D call: TRBD2 (5 bases). Looked up from germline, CDR1 is LGHNA and CDR2 is YSLEER. V was shortened by 0 bases and J by 0 bases, with 13 bases between the two germline ends. CDR3 length: 17 residues. Here the CDR3 reads CASSQDPDSPSTDTQYF. The CDR3 nucleotides read TGCGCCAGCAGCCAAGATCCGGACTCGCCTAGCACAGATACGCAGTATTTT.